This passage covers 4 T cell receptor beta chains from one sample sequenced in a study of T cell responses to AZD1222 COVID-19 vaccine. Assay used: immunoSEQ multiplex PCR; TCRdb lists only in-frame clones, some missing. This sample carries 130,000 to 150,000 clones, 90% to 95% of them seen once, and the ten largest clones take roughly 12%. The specimen was peripheral blood, collected after recovery from COVID-19. Every receptor here comes from an adult who had recovered from COVID-19.

The CDR3, as DNA: TGTGCCAGCAGCCCCGGGGCTTCTAACTATGGCTACACCTTC. This encodes CASSPGASNYGYTF. V and J are TRBV27 and TRBJ1-2; D is possibly TRBD1 (5 bases). Looked up from germline, CDR1 is MNHEY and CDR2 is SMNVEV (reference sequence). Trimming removed 6 bases from V and 0 bases from J, with 11 bases in between. This CDR3 contains 14 residues.

This rearrangement joins TRBV5-5 to TRBJ2-5; D is uncertain. This CDR3 spans 12 amino acids. Between the trimmed V and J ends, which lost 5 bases and 2 bases, there was a span of 7 bases. Germline V gene lookup returns CDR1 SGHKS and CDR2 YYEKEE (reference sequence). The CDR3 spells CASRRSQETQYF. CDR3 sequence (DNA): TGTGCCAGCAGAAGGTCACAAGAGACCCAGTACTTC.

This chain joins TRBV9 and TRBJ1-5; 7 bases line up with TRBD1. The trim removed 4 bases at V and 1 base at J, leaving 2 bases unmatched. Germline V gives CDR1 SGDLS, CDR2 YYNGEE. CDR3 length equals 14 residues. The chain's CDR3 is CASSQGGSNQPQHF. The CDR3 DNA follows: TGTGCCAGCAGCCAAGGGGGCAGCAATCAGCCCCAGCATTTT.

The rearrangement joins TRBV3-1 (or the pseudogene TRBV3-2) to TRBJ1-6; possibly TRBD1 for D (6 bases). The germline gives CDR1 LGHDT, CDR2 YNNKEL (reference sequence). CDR3 size: 17 residues. Trimming removed 1 base at V and 9 bases at J, with 19 bases between. The CDR3, as DNA: TGTGCCAGCAGCCAAGTGCCGGGGGGCGCGATCAGTTCACCCCTCCACTTT. It encodes CASSQVPGGAISSPLHF.